These 4 T cell receptor beta chains came from one sample sequenced in a study of identical twins (TCRdb year 2016). The library came from 5' RACE. The sequencing machine was an Illumina HiSeq 2000. Using fastp at Q25 and MiXCR, TCRdb reprocessed the public reads and kept productive beta chains. Every entry covers one CDR3 protein and lists the most common genes and DNA from its rows. The sample profile shows some 500,000 distinct CDR3 sequences; roughly a fifth of them were found once. The ten most abundant clones make up about 0.91% of the sample. This sample also belongs to another study, concerning T cells expressing NK-cell markers.

Input material: CD4+ T cells sorted from blood. Receptors were obtained from a woman under 30 in good health.

The chain links TRBV18 to TRBJ2-7; 8 positions agree with TRBD2. Looked up from germline, CDR1 is KGHSH and CDR2 is LQKENI. CDR3 length: 14 amino acids. The V gene end was trimmed by 3 bases and the J gene end by 5 bases; junction bases not matched to a gene: 6. DNA of the CDR3: TGTGCCAGCTCACCTGTGACTAGCGATCACGAGCAGTACTTC. It is translated as CASSPVTSDHEQYF.

This clonotype has a handful of counts. This chain links TRBV20-1 with TRBJ1-5; a possible D gene is TRBD1 (6 bases). The germline V gene encodes CDR1 DFQATT and CDR2 SNEGSKA (reference sequence). V lost 6 bases and J 2 bases, leaving 14 bases between the germline ends. The CDR3 is 14 residues long. The CDR3 region has the DNA TGCAGTGCCCCACTCGGGGGCGGCAATCAGCCCCAGCATTTT. This encodes CSAPLGGGNQPQHF.

This clonotype was counted ten times or more. The chain uses TRBV7-2 and TRBJ2-3; a possible D gene is TRBD2 (5 bases). Trimming took 3 bases from V and 6 from J, leaving 16 bases between them. Germline V gene lookup returns CDR1 SGHTA and CDR2 FQGNSA. This CDR3 has 15 residues. Here the CDR3 reads CASSLGGSRRDTQYF. The CDR3 nucleotides are TGTGCCAGCAGCTTGGGCGGTTCGAGGAGGGATACGCAGTATTTT.

The table lists this clonotype with a few counts. This chain connects TRBV6-1 to TRBJ2-7; D is perhaps TRBD2 (6 bases). Looked up from germline, CDR1 is MNHNS and CDR2 is SASEGT. Trimming stripped 6 bases from V and 2 bases from J, with 17 bases between. The CDR3 contains 15 residues. Here the CDR3 DNA reads TGTGCCAGCAGGAGAAGTGGGGACTCAGCCTACGAGCAGTACTTC. The encoded protein is CASRRSGDSAYEQYF.